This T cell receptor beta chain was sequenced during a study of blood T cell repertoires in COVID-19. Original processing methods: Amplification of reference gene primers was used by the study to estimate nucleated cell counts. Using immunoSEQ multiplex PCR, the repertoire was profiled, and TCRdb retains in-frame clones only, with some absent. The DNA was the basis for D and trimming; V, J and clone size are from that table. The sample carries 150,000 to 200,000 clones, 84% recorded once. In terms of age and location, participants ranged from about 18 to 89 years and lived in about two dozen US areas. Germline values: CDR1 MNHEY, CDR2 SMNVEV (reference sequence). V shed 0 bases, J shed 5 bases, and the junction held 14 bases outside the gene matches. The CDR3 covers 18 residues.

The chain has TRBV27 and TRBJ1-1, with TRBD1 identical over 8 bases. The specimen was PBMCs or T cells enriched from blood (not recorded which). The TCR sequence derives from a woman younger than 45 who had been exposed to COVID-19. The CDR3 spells CASSLSGLTGVWWTEAFF. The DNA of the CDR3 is TGTGCCAGCAGTTTATCCGGATTGACAGGGGTTTGGTGGACTGAAGCTTTCTTT.